Each of the 8 T cell receptor beta chains below was sequenced from the same sample in a study of early T cells in non-severe SARS-CoV-2 infection. TCRdb ran MiXCR on the 5' RACE reads and lists one entry per CDR3 protein. Of tens of thousands of distinct CDR3 sequences detected, roughly 4.2% appear once; the ten largest clones hold about 4.2%. The sequencing sample was made of whole blood. Receptor source: an adult who was a healthcare worker with PCR-confirmed SARS-CoV-2 infection or an uninfected control (not recorded which).

Many counts were recorded for this clonotype. The gene calls are TRBV7-9 and TRBJ2-3; D call uncertain. Deletions cut 5 bases from V and 6 bases from J, with 27 bases between. This CDR3 is built from 18 residues. The germline V gene encodes CDR1 SEHNR and CDR2 FQNEAQ (reference sequence). This CDR3 is CASSPHRTDQSKRDTQYF. The CDR3 DNA reads as TGTGCCAGCAGCCCCCATCGGACCGACCAGAGCAAAAGGGATACGCAGTATTTT.

This clonotype was counted a few times. The chain joins TRBV7-9 to TRBJ1-6; 11 bases line up with TRBD1. With V trimmed by 6 bases and J by 10 bases, 5 bases remained unmatched. Germline-derived CDR1 and CDR2 are SEHNR and FQNEAQ (reference sequence). The CDR3 consists of 14 residues. The CDR3 DNA sequence: TGTGCCAGCAGTTCCGGGACAGGGGGGTCACCCCTCCACTTT. Translated, it gives CASSSGTGGSPLHF.

CDR3 nucleotide sequence: TGTGCCAGCAGCTTAGTAGGGAGTTTAGAGAACATTCAGTACTTC. Translation: CASSLVGSLENIQYF. The chain has TRBV5-4 and TRBJ2-4; perhaps TRBD2 as D (5 bases). The CDR3 contains 15 residues. Germline V gene data show CDR1 as SGHNT and CDR2 as YYREEE (reference sequence). V lost 2 bases to trimming and J lost 7 bases, with 16 bases between them.

At least ten counts were recorded for this clonotype. V and J are TRBV20-1 and TRBJ2-1, with D perhaps matching TRBD2 (6 bases). The CDR3 consists of 15 residues. Germline CDR1 reads DFQATT; CDR2 reads SNEGSKA (reference sequence). The V and J ends lost 3 bases and 3 bases respectively, with 15 bases between them. The CDR3 loop reads CSASRTGVSYNEQFF. CDR3 nucleotide sequence: TGCAGTGCTAGTCGGACGGGAGTGAGCTACAATGAGCAGTTCTTC.

This sequence joins TRBV24-1 and TRBJ2-1, with D possibly being TRBD1 (5 bases). The CDR3 runs 19 residues. Germline V CDR1 and CDR2: KGHDR, SFDVKD. V lost 3 bases to trimming and J lost 7 bases, with 27 bases between them. The CDR3 nucleotides read TGTGCCACCAGTGATGACAAGGGGCAAGCGTCCCCGAGGTGGAATGAGCAGTTCTTC. Its translation: CATSDDKGQASPRWNEQFF.

This clonotype occurred many times. The chain couples TRBV7-2 to TRBJ2-1; D possibly matches TRBD1 or TRBD2 (6 bases each). Trimming stripped 2 bases from V and 8 bases from J, with 16 bases between. Germline lookup yields CDR1 SGHTA and CDR2 FQGNSA. The CDR3 consists of 15 residues. The CDR3: CASSLWGAISDEQFF. The CDR3 nucleotides are TGTGCCAGCAGCTTATGGGGGGCTATTAGCGATGAGCAGTTCTTC.

This clonotype was counted ten times or more. The V call is TRBV7-9, the J call TRBJ2-7; 10 nucleotides agree with TRBD2. Germline trimming cut 5 bases from V and 5 bases from J; bases unmatched to any gene: 12. From germline, CDR1 is SEHNR and CDR2 FQNEAQ (reference sequence). This CDR3 comprises 16 residues. This CDR3 reads CASSPPAASGRNEQYF. In nucleotides, the CDR3 is TGTGCCAGCAGCCCACCGGCGGCTAGCGGGAGAAACGAGCAGTACTTC.

This clonotype appeared a few times. The chain couples TRBV5-5 to TRBJ2-1; unclear D gene. V was pared by 0 bases and J by 4 bases, with 8 bases between. CDR3 length: 14 residues. Germline lookup yields CDR1 SGHKS and CDR2 YYEKEE (reference sequence). Here the CDR3 DNA reads TGTGCCAGCAGCTTGGCTCACGGGTACAATGAGCAGTTCTTC. Translated: CASSLAHGYNEQFF.